The rows below give T cell receptor beta chains drawn from one sample of a study of shared clonotypes between healthy human individuals. The method was immunoSEQ multiplex PCR; TCRdb's version includes in-frame clones alone and lacks a portion of them. This table has about 1.1 million clones, approximately 80% appearing once. Sequenced: memory CD4+ T cells from PBMCs. These receptors were obtained from a man aged 18 to 29 in good health. Some clones in this sample may be carry-over from other donors' samples. Both conserved end residues are part of each CDR3. D genes are given only for firm matches. Clone size is not always given. Where it is, it says once, few, many or a class for expanded clones.

size | J | V | D | CDR3 | DNA
many | TRBJ1-4 | TRBV4-1 | NA | CASSHQDEKLFF | TGCGCCAGCAGCCACCAAGATGAAAAACTGTTTTTT
NA | TRBJ2-7 | TRBV2 | NA | CASSEAPGAPIYEQYF | TGTGCCAGCAGTGAAGCCCCGGGGGCGCCGATCTACGAGCAGTACTTC
NA | TRBJ2-4 | TRBV27 | NA | CASSLSRVGGSGKAKNIQYF | TGTGCCAGCAGTTTATCAAGGGTCGGTGGTTCGGGGAAGGCCAAAAACATTCAGTACTTC
NA | TRBJ2-6 | TRBV5-1 | TRBD1 | CASSWDSSSGANVLTF | TGCGCCAGCAGCTGGGACAGCAGCTCTGGGGCCAACGTCCTGACTTTC
NA | TRBJ2-3 | TRBV7-3 | TRBD1 | CASSSSGGLGTDTQYF | TGTGCCAGCAGCTCCTCAGGGGGCCTCGGTACAGATACGCAGTATTTT
NA | TRBJ1-2 | TRBV5-4 | NA | CASSRNGGDYGYTF | TGTGCCAGCAGCCGAAACGGTGGCGACTATGGCTACACCTTC
few | TRBJ2-6 | TRBV6-1 | NA | CASSAYSSYSGANVLTF | TGTGCCAGCAGTGCGTACAGTTCCTACTCTGGGGCCAACGTCCTGACTTTC
NA | TRBJ2-1 | TRBV2 | TRBD1 | CASSRDRGLNEQFF | TGTGCCAGCAGCCGGGACAGGGGGCTCAATGAGCAGTTCTTC
NA | TRBJ2-3 | TRBV5-4 | NA | CASSGSSTDTQYF | TGTGCCAGCAGCGGGAGTAGCACAGATACGCAGTATTTT
once | TRBJ1-2 | TRBV27 | NA | CASSSSGGGSYGYTF | TGTGCCAGCAGTTCCTCGGGGGGCGGTTCCTATGGCTACACCTTC
NA | TRBJ1-1 | TRBV2 | NA | CASTEGRNTEAFF | TGTGCCAGCACGGAGGGGAGGAACACTGAGGCTTTCTTT
NA | TRBJ2-7 | TRBV5-1 | TRBD2 | CASSLGGSGTYEQYF | TGCGCCAGCAGCTTGGGTGGTAGCGGGACGTACGAGCAGTACTTC
NA | TRBJ1-2 | TRBV28 | NA | CASSFVGLQVGGYTF | TGTGCCAGCAGTTTTGTCGGACTCCAAGTGGGAGGCTACACCTTC
NA | TRBJ2-3 | TRBV28 | NA | CASSLTSTDTQYF | TGTGCCAGCAGTTTAACTAGCACAGATACGCAGTATTTT
NA | TRBJ2-1 | TRBV11-3 | TRBD2 | CASSFQIAGVGSYNEQFF | TGTGCCAGCAGCTTTCAAATAGCGGGAGTAGGCTCCTACAATGAGCAGTTCTTC
NA | TRBJ2-2 | TRBV19 | NA | CASNRRSGELFF | TGTGCCAGTAATCGGCGGAGCGGGGAGCTGTTTTTT
NA | TRBJ2-1 | TRBV11-3 | TRBD1 | CASSPRTGSIEQFF | TGTGCCAGCAGCCCACGGACAGGGTCAATCGAGCAGTTCTTC
NA | TRBJ1-2 | TRBV7-2 | TRBD1 | CASSLGGTGNGGYTF | TGTGCCAGCAGCTTAGGGGGGACAGGGAACGGAGGCTACACCTTC
NA | TRBJ2-7 | TRBV2 | NA | CASSERSGHVYF | TGTGCCAGCAGTGAACGCAGCGGGCATGTATATTTC
many | TRBJ1-1 | TRBV10-3 | NA | CATTGPLNTEAFF | TGTGCCACCACGGGCCCATTGAACACTGAAGCTTTCTTT
NA | TRBJ1-4 | TRBV7-9 | TRBD1 | CASSFGTGGEKLFF | TGTGCCAGCAGCTTTGGGACAGGGGGTGAAAAACTGTTTTTT
NA | TRBJ1-6 | TRBV10-1 | NA | CASSGTDLGSPLHF | TGCGCCAGCAGCGGGACGGACCTAGGTTCACCCCTCCACTTT
NA | TRBJ2-1 | TRBV10-3 | TRBD2 | CAISKGGVYNEQFF | TGTGCCATCAGTAAGGGAGGGGTTTACAATGAGCAGTTCTTC
NA | TRBJ1-5 | TRBV28 | NA | CASSLGDSNQPQHF | TGTGCCAGCAGCCTAGGGGATAGCAATCAGCCCCAGCATTTT
NA | TRBJ1-4 | TRBV5-1 | TRBD1 | CASSLQGLNEKLFF | TGCGCCAGCAGCTTACAGGGGTTGAATGAAAAACTGTTTTTT
NA | TRBJ2-7 | TRBV4-1 | NA | CASSQGTVGPYEQYF | TGCGCCAGCAGCCAAGGGACAGTAGGCCCCTACGAGCAGTACTTC
many | TRBJ1-5 | TRBV4-2 | TRBD1 | CASSQRDRDQPQHF | TGTGCCAGCAGCCAAAGGGACAGGGATCAGCCCCAGCATTTT
NA | TRBJ1-2 | TRBV2 | NA | CASSLSGGDGYTF | TGTGCCAGCAGTCTAAGTGGAGGCGATGGCTACACCTTC
NA | TRBJ2-2 | TRBV6-6 | TRBD1 | CASRPNRGQDTGELFF | TGTGCCAGCCGCCCGAACAGGGGACAGGACACCGGGGAGCTGTTTTTT
NA | TRBJ2-3 | TRBV10-3 | TRBD2 | CAISPKTTSGRAGEDTQYF | TGTGCCATCAGCCCCAAAACGACTAGCGGGAGGGCCGGTGAAGATACGCAGTATTTT
few | TRBJ2-1 | TRBV29-1 | TRBD1 | CSVESDRASGDNEQFF | TGCAGCGTTGAGTCGGACAGGGCCTCAGGGGACAATGAGCAGTTCTTC
NA | TRBJ2-1 | TRBV21-1 | NA | CASSPSHGSIEQFF | TGTGCCAGCAGCCCCTCGCACGGCTCAATTGAGCAGTTCTTC
NA | TRBJ2-3 | TRBV27 | TRBD2 | CASSLNRGRARDTQYF | TGTGCCAGCAGTTTAAATCGCGGGAGGGCCAGAGATACGCAGTATTTT
NA | TRBJ2-3 | TRBV4-3 | NA | CASSPRDPGTDTQYF | TGCGCCAGCAGCCCCCGGGACCCCGGCACAGATACGCAGTATTTT
NA | TRBJ1-1 | TRBV5-1 | NA | CASSLGYEVTEAFF | TGCGCCAGCAGCCTGGGGTATGAGGTCACTGAAGCTTTCTTT
NA | TRBJ2-3 | TRBV5-1 | NA | CASSLPEATDTQYF | TGCGCCAGCAGCTTGCCAGAGGCCACAGATACGCAGTATTTT
NA | TRBJ1-2 | TRBV6-6 | NA | CASSYSPQGDGYTF | TGTGCCAGCAGTTACTCACCCCAGGGAGACGGCTACACCTTC
NA | TRBJ2-1 | TRBV29-1 | NA | CSVTASYNEQFF | TGCAGCGTTACCGCTTCCTACAATGAGCAGTTCTTC
NA | TRBJ2-5 | TRBV14 | TRBD2 | CASSPGILAGVRGETQYF | TGTGCCAGCAGCCCAGGAATTCTAGCGGGAGTCCGGGGAGAGACCCAGTACTTC
NA | TRBJ1-2 | TRBV6-5 | NA | CASSPSPNYGYTF | TGTGCCAGCAGTCCCTCACCCAACTATGGCTACACCTTC
NA | TRBJ2-7 | TRBV7-9 | NA | CASSLGGPALYEQYF | TGTGCCAGCAGCTTAGGGGGACCCGCCCTCTACGAGCAGTACTTC
NA | TRBJ2-3 | TRBV7-2 | NA | CASTKNGMGTDTQYF | TGTGCCAGCACCAAGAACGGGATGGGGACAGATACGCAGTATTTT
NA | TRBJ1-1 | TRBV6-1 | NA | CASSYGGRDTEAFF | TGTGCCAGCAGCTACGGGGGTAGGGACACTGAAGCTTTCTTT
NA | TRBJ2-1 | TRBV6-1 | TRBD2 | CASSVAGVQFF | TGTGCCAGCAGTGTAGCGGGAGTGCAGTTCTTC